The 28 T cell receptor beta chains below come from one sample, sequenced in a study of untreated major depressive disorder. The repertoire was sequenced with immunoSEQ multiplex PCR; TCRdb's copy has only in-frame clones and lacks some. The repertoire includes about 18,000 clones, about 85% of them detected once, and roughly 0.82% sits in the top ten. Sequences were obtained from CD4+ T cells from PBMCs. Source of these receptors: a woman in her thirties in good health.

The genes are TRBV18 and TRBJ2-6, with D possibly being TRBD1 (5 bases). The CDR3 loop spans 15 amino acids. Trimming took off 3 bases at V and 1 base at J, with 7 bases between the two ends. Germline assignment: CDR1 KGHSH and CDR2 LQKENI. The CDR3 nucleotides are TGTGCCAGCTCACCCCAGGGTTCTGGGGCCAACGTCCTGACTTTC. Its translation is CASSPQGSGANVLTF.

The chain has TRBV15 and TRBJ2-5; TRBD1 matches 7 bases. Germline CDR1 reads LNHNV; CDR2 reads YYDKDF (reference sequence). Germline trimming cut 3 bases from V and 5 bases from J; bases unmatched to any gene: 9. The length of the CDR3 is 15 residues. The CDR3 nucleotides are TGTGCCACCAGCAGGACAACAGGGGTGTGGGAGACCCAGTACTTC. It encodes CATSRTTGVWETQYF.

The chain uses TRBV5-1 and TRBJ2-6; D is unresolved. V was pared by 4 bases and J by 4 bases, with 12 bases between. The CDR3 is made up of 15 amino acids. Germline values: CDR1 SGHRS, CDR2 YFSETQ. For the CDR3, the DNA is TGCGCCAGCAGCCCTCAGGACGCCGGGGCCAACGTCCTGACTTTC. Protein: CASSPQDAGANVLTF. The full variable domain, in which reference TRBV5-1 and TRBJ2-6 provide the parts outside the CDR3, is KAGVTQTPRYLIKTRGQQVTLSCSPISGHRSVSWYQQTPGQGLQFLFEYFSETQRNKGNFPGRFSGRQFSNSRSEMNVSTLELGDSALYLCASSPQDAGANVLTFGAGSRLTVL.

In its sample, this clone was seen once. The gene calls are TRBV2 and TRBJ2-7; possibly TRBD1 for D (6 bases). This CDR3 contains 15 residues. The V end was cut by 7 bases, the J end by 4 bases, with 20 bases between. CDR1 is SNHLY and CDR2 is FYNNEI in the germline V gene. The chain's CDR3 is CASNEGRTANYEQYF. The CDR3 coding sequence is TGTGCCAGCAACGAAGGAAGGACAGCAAATTACGAGCAGTACTTC. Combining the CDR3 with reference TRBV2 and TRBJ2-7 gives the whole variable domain EPEVTQTPSHQVTQMGQEVILRCVPISNHLYFYWYRQILGQKVEFLVSFYNNEISEKSEIFDDQFSVERPDGSNFTLKIRSTKLEDSAMYFCASNEGRTANYEQYFGPGTRLTVT.

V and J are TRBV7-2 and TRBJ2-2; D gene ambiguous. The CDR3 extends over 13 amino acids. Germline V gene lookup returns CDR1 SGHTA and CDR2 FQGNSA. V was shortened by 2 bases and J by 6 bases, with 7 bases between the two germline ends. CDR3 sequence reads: CASSLMLSGELFF. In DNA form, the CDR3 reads TGTGCCAGCAGCTTAATGCTATCCGGGGAGCTGTTTTTT.

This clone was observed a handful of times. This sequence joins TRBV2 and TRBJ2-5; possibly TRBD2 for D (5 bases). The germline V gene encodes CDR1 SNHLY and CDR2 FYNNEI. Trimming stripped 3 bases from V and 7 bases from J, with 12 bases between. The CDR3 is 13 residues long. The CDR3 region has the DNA TGTGCCAGCAGTGACGTGGGAGTGGTGACCCAGTACTTC. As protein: CASSDVGVVTQYF.

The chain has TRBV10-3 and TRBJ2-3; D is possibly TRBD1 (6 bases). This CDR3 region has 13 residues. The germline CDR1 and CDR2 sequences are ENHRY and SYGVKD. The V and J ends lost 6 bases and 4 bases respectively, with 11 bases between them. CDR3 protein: CAIRSGEADTQYF. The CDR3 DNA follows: TGTGCCATCAGGTCAGGGGAAGCAGATACGCAGTATTTT.

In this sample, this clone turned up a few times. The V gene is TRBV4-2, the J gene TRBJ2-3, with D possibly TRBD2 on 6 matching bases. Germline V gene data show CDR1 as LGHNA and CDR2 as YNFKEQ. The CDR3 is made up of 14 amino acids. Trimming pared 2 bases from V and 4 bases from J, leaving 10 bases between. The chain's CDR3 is CASSQQAGPDTQYF. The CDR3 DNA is TGTGCCAGCAGCCAACAAGCGGGTCCAGATACGCAGTATTTT.

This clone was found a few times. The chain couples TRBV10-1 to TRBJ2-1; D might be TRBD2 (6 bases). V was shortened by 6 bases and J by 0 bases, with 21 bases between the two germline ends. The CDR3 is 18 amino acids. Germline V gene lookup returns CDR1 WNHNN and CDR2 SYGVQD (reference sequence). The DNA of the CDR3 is TGCGCCAGCAGAGGTTTCTGGGGGAGGCCCCACTCCTACAATGAGCAGTTCTTC. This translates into CASRGFWGRPHSYNEQFF.

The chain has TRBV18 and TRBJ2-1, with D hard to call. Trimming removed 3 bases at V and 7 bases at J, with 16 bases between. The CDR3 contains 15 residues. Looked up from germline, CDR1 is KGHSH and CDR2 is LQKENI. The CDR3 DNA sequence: TGTGCCAGCTCACCGTTAGGCAGCCCTGGGAATGAGCAGTTCTTC. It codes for CASSPLGSPGNEQFF.

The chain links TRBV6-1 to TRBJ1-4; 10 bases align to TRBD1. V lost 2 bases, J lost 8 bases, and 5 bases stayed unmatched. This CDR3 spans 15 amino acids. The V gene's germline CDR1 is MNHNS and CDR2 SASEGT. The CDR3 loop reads CASSEMGTGAEKLFF. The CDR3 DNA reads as TGTGCCAGCAGTGAAATGGGGACAGGGGCCGAAAAACTGTTTTTT.

The CDR3, as DNA: TGTGCCAGCAGCCAAGATGACTCTCTCAGCTCCTACGAGCAGTACTTC. The encoded protein is CASSQDDSLSSYEQYF. This sequence joins TRBV4-2 and TRBJ2-7; no clear D. The V end was cut by 0 bases, the J end by 0 bases, with 12 bases between. This CDR3 contains 16 residues. Germline CDR1 is LGHNA and CDR2 is YNFKEQ.

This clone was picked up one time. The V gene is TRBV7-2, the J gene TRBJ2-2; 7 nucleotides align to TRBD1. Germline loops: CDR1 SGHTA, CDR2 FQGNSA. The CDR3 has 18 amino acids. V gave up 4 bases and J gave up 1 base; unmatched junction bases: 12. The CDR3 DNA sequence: TGTGCCAGCAGCTCAATTTGGGGTCGGACAGGGAACACCGGGGAGCTGTTTTTT. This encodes CASSSIWGRTGNTGELFF.

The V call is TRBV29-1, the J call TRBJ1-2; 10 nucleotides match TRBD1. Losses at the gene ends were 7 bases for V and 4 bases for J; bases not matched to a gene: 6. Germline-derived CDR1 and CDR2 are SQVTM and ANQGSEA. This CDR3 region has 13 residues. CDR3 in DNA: TGCAGCGGGGGACAGGGGAAGGGCTATGGCTACACCTTC. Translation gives CSGGQGKGYGYTF.

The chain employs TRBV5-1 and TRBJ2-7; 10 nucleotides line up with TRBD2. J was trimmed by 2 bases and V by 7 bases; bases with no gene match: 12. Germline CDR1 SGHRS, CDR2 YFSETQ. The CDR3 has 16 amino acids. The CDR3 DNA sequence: TGCGCCAGCGGCGCCGGGACTAGCGAGTTCGCCTACGAGCAGTACTTC. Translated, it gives CASGAGTSEFAYEQYF.

CDR3 sequence reads: CASSSGLAGGYEQYF. Here the CDR3 DNA reads TGTGCCAGCAGTTCCGGACTGGCGGGGGGCTACGAGCAGTACTTC. This rearrangement joins TRBV2 to TRBJ2-7; 8 bases agree with TRBD2. The V segment lost 5 bases and the J segment 3 bases; nucleotides outside the gene matches: 9. This CDR3 has 15 residues. Looked up from germline, CDR1 is SNHLY and CDR2 is FYNNEI.

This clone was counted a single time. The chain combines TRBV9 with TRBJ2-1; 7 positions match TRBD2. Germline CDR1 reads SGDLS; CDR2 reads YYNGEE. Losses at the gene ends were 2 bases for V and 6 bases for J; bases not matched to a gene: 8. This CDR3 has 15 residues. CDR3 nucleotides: TGTGCCAGCAGCGTTGAATTAGCGGGCAGCAATGAGCAGTTCTTC. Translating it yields CASSVELAGSNEQFF.

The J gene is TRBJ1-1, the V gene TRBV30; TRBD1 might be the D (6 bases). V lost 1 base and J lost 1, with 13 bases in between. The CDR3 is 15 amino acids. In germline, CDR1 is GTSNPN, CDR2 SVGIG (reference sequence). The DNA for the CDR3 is TGTGCCTGGAGTGCCGCCGGGACACAGAACACTGAAGCTTTCTTT. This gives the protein CAWSAAGTQNTEAFF.

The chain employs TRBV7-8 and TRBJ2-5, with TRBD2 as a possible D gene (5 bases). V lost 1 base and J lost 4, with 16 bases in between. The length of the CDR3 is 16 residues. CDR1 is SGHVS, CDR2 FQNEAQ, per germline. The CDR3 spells CASSLGPQEGGETQYF. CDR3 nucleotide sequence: TGTGCCAGCAGCTTAGGACCCCAAGAGGGCGGAGAGACCCAGTACTTC.

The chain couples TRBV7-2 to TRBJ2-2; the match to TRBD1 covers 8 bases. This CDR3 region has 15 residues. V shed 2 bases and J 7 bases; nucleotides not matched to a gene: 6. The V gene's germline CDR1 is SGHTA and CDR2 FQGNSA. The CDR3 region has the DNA TGTGCCAGCAGCTTATCAGGGGGCGTCGGCGGGGAGCTGTTTTTT. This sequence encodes CASSLSGGVGGELFF. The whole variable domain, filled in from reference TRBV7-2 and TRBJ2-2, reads GAGVSQSPSNKVTEKGKDVELRCDPISGHTALYWYRQSLGQGLEFLIYFQGNSAPDKSGLPSDRFSAERTGGSVSTLTIQRTQQEDSAVYLCASSLSGGVGGELFFGEGSRLTVL.

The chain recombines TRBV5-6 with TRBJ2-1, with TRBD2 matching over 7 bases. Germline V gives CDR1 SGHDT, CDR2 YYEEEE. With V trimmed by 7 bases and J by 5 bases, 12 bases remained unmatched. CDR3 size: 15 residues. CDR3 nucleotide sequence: TGTGCCAGCTGCCGGGGAGGGGCCACCGACAATGAGCAGTTCTTC. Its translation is CASCRGGATDNEQFF.

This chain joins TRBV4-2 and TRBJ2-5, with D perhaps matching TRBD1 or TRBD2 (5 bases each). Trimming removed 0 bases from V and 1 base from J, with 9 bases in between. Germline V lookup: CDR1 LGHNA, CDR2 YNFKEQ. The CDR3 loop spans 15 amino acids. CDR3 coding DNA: TGTGCCAGCAGCCAAGAATTTGGGGGCCAAGAGACCCAGTACTTC. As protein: CASSQEFGGQETQYF.

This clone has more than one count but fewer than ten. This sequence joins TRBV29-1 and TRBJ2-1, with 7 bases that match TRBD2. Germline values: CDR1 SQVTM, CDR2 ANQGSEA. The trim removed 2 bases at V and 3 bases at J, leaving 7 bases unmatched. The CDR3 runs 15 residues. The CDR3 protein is CSVEPKSGNYNEQFF. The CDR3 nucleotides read TGCAGCGTTGAACCTAAGAGCGGGAACTACAATGAGCAGTTCTTC.

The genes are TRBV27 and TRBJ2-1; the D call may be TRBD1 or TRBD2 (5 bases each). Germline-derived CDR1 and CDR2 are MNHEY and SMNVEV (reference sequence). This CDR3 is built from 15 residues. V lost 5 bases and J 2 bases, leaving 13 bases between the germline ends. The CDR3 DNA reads TGTGCCAGCAGTGACCGGGACCAAACCTACAATGAGCAGTTCTTC. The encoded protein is CASSDRDQTYNEQFF.

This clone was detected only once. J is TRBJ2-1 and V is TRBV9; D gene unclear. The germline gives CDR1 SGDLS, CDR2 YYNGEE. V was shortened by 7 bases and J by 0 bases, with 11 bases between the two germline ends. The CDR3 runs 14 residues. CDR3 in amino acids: CASSQQSSYNEQFF. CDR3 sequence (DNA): TGTGCCAGCTCGCAACAGTCCTCCTACAATGAGCAGTTCTTC.

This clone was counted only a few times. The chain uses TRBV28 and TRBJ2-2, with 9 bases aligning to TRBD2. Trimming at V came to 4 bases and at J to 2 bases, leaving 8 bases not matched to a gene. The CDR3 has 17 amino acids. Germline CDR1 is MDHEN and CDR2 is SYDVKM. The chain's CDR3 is CASSYGIAGDNTGELFF. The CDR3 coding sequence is TGTGCCAGCAGTTATGGGATAGCGGGAGACAACACCGGGGAGCTGTTTTTT.

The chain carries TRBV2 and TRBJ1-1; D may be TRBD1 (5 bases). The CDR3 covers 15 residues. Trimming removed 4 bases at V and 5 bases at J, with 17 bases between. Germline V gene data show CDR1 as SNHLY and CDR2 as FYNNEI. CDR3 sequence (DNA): TGTGCCAGCAGTGGTCGGGCAACAGGCTGGACTGAAGCTTTCTTT. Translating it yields CASSGRATGWTEAFF. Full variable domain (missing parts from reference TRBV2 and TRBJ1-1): EPEVTQTPSHQVTQMGQEVILRCVPISNHLYFYWYRQILGQKVEFLVSFYNNEISEKSEIFDDQFSVERPDGSNFTLKIRSTKLEDSAMYFCASSGRATGWTEAFFGQGTRLTVV.

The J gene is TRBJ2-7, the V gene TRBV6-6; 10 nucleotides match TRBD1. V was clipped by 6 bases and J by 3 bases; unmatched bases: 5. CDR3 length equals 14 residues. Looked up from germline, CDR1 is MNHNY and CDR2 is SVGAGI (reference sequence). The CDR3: CASSRGTGVYEQYF. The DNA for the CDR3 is TGTGCCAGCAGCCGGGGGACAGGGGTCTACGAGCAGTACTTC.